This T cell receptor (beta chain) was documented in a study of blood T cell repertoires in COVID-19. About the study: COVID-19 samples from acute and convalescent phases originated in the United States, Italy and Spain. From T cells, B-cell-depleted T cells, or PBMCs came the material, which was cDNA or gDNA.

Germline CDR1 is SEHNR and CDR2 is FQNEAQ (reference sequence). The CDR3 contains 15 residues. The V end lost 3 bases, the J end lost 3 bases, and 14 bases lay between the germline ends. In the authors' workflow: Reference gene primers were amplified, and this amplification served to estimate nucleated cell counts. TCRdb keeps only in-frame clones here, not all; method: immunoSEQ multiplex PCR. V and J calls and clone size are given by that table; D and trimming were obtained from the DNA. The sample carries about 200,000 clones, about three quarters recorded once. Sequenced input: peripheral blood. This chain links TRBV7-9 with TRBJ2-5; D may be TRBD2 (6 bases). The sequence came from a woman in her 70s with acute or convalescent COVID-19. CDR3 amino acids: CASSFRWGVEETQYF. CDR3 bases: TGTGCCAGCAGCTTCCGCTGGGGGGTAGAAGAGACCCAGTACTTC. Supplemented by reference TRBV7-9 and TRBJ2-5, the full variable domain reads DTGVSQNPRHKITKRGQNVTFRCDPISEHNRLYWYRQTLGQGPEFLTYFQNEAQLEKSRLLSDRFSAERPKGSFSTLEIQRTEQGDSAMYLCASSFRWGVEETQYFGPGTRLLVL.